These 29 T cell receptor beta chains originate from one sample sequenced in a study of cytomegalovirus exposure and HLA in healthy donors. The PCR made use of 60 Vbeta and 13 Jbeta primers. Clones were read by immunoSEQ multiplex PCR, and TCRdb kept only the in-frame ones, dropping some. The sample lists tens of thousands of clones, around 78% seen once, with 6% to 6.5% in the top ten. The source material was PBMCs. Receptors were obtained from a man in his forties or fifties in good health and CMV-seronegative.

In regard to this clone: The junction does not match germline at one end; this may be a read error. The genes are TRBV7-3 and TRBJ1-1, with D unclear. This CDR3 has 13 residues. Germline CDR1 SGHTA, CDR2 FQGTGA. The CDR3 protein is CASSPPHNIEAFF. As DNA, the CDR3 is TGTGCCAGCAGCCCGCCACACAACATTGAAGCTTTCTTT. The full variable domain, rest sourced from reference TRBV7-3 and TRBJ1-1, is GAGVSQTPSNKVTEKGKYVELRCDPISGHTALYWYRQSLGQGPEFLIYFQGTGAADDSGLPNDRFFAVRPEGSVSTLKIQRTERGDSAVYLCASSPPHNIEAFFGQGTRLTVV.

Here the CDR3 DNA reads TGTGCCAGCAGCGACCGGGTCGATGAGCAGTTCTTC. As protein: CASSDRVDEQFF. The genes are TRBV7-8 and TRBJ2-1; unclear D gene. V was trimmed by 5 bases and J by 8 bases, leaving 10 bases between them. The germline gives CDR1 SGHVS, CDR2 FQNEAQ. This CDR3 region has 12 residues.

The chain combines TRBV11-3 with TRBJ1-1, with D perhaps matching TRBD1 (5 bases). The CDR3 covers 15 residues. Looked up from germline, CDR1 is SGHNT and CDR2 is YENEEA. The germline V and J ends were trimmed by 5 bases and 4 bases, with 17 bases remaining between them. The CDR3 nucleotides read TGTGCCAGCAGCCGCCAAGGGCAGGGTACCACTGAAGCTTTCTTT. Protein: CASSRQGQGTTEAFF.

This clone was recorded a few times. The V gene is TRBV10-3, the J gene TRBJ2-1; 7 bases align to TRBD1. Germline lookup yields CDR1 ENHRY and CDR2 SYGVKD. The CDR3 extends over 13 amino acids. V lost 6 bases, J lost 5 bases, and 4 bases stayed unmatched. The chain's CDR3 is CAISRTGNNEQFF. The CDR3, as DNA: TGTGCCATCAGCCGGACAGGTAACAATGAGCAGTTCTTC.

The chain couples TRBV5-1 to TRBJ1-1; D is possibly TRBD1 (5 bases). CDR1 and CDR2 (germline): SGHRS, YFSETQ. The CDR3 runs to 15 residues. Trimming took 0 bases from V and 6 from J, leaving 15 bases between them. CDR3 region: CASSLGVGGGAEAFF. In DNA form, the CDR3 reads TGCGCCAGCAGCTTGGGAGTTGGGGGAGGGGCTGAAGCTTTCTTT.

The table lists this clone with a few counts. V and J are TRBV5-5 and TRBJ2-5; no definite D call. Germline CDR1 SGHKS, CDR2 YYEKEE (reference sequence). The V end lost 0 bases, the J end lost 5 bases, and 8 bases lay between the germline ends. The CDR3 runs 13 residues. The CDR3 reads CASSLAMWETQYF. The CDR3 DNA sequence: TGTGCCAGCAGCTTGGCTATGTGGGAGACCCAGTACTTC.

The table lists this clone with a few counts. The V gene is TRBV11-2, the J gene TRBJ2-3; 8 nucleotides match TRBD2. The CDR3 contains 17 residues. The germline V gene encodes CDR1 SGHAT and CDR2 FQNNGV. V was pared by 1 base and J by 0 bases, with 6 bases of the junction left unmatched. CDR3 protein: CASSLGWAGGSTDTQYF. CDR3 DNA: TGTGCCAGCAGCTTAGGCTGGGCGGGAGGAAGCACAGATACGCAGTATTTT. Supplemented by reference TRBV11-2 and TRBJ2-3, the full variable domain reads EAGVAQSPRYKIIEKRQSVAFWCNPISGHATLYWYQQILGQGPKLLIQFQNNGVVDDSQLPKDRFSAERLKGVDSTLKIQPAKLEDSAVYLCASSLGWAGGSTDTQYFGPGTRLTVL.

This clone was seen a handful of times. The chain is built from TRBV5-1 and TRBJ2-1; D is undetermined. Germline assignment: CDR1 SGHRS and CDR2 YFSETQ. The CDR3 is 15 amino acids. Between the trimmed V and J ends, which lost 1 base and 3 bases, there was a span of 11 bases. In DNA, the CDR3 is TGCGCCAGCAGCTTGACTACGGAGAACTACAATGAGCAGTTCTTC. Amino acid sequence: CASSLTTENYNEQFF.

There are a few counts of this clone. The chain employs TRBV28 and TRBJ1-2, with D possibly TRBD1 on 5 matching bases. The CDR3 runs 14 residues. Germline-derived CDR1 and CDR2 are MDHEN and SYDVKM. Trimming shortened V by 6 bases and J by 4 bases, and 15 bases separated the two germline ends. Here the CDR3 DNA reads TGTGCCAGCAGGCCCCCGACAGAACTCTATGGCTACACCTTC. Protein product: CASRPPTELYGYTF.

This sequence joins TRBV14 and TRBJ2-7, with D tentatively TRBD1 (6 bases). This CDR3 has 16 amino acids. Trimming took off 0 bases at V and 3 bases at J, with 15 bases between the two ends. Germline V lookup: CDR1 SGHDN, CDR2 FVKESK. CDR3 in amino acids: CASSQELGTLGYEQYF. DNA of the CDR3: TGTGCCAGCAGCCAAGAATTAGGGACACTTGGCTACGAGCAGTACTTC.

This clone has just a few counts. The gene calls are TRBV9 and TRBJ1-4; 7 bases match TRBD1. V trimming: 3 bases; J trimming: 8 bases; junction bases outside the gene matches: 10. Germline CDR1 is SGDLS and CDR2 is YYNGEE. This CDR3 contains 15 residues. CDR3 amino acids: CASSDRPGQYEKLFF. The CDR3 DNA sequence: TGTGCCAGCAGCGATCGACCGGGACAGTACGAAAAACTGTTTTTT. Together with reference TRBV9 and TRBJ1-4, the CDR3 gives the full variable domain: DSGVTQTPKHLITATGQRVTLRCSPRSGDLSVYWYQQSLDQGLQFLIQYYNGEERAKGNILERFSAQQFPDLHSELNLSSLELGDSALYFCASSDRPGQYEKLFFGSGTQLSVL.

The V and J genes are TRBV27 and TRBJ2-2, with 7 nucleotides matching TRBD1. Trimming cost V 2 bases and J 2 bases; bases outside gene matches: 2. This CDR3 contains 15 residues. Per germline, CDR1 MNHEY and CDR2 SMNVEV (reference sequence). Here the CDR3 DNA reads TGTGCCAGCAGTTTAGGGACAGTTAACACCGGGGAGCTGTTTTTT. It codes for CASSLGTVNTGELFF.

The chain uses TRBV6-7 and TRBJ2-5; D perhaps matches TRBD1 (6 bases). TRBV6-7 has ORF status, its function being uncertain. The V end lost 2 bases, the J end lost 4 bases, and 17 bases lay between the germline ends. The CDR3 is 16 residues long. The CDR3 is CASSYAKQGLGETQYF. CDR3 sequence (DNA): TGTGCCAGCAGTTACGCTAAACAGGGTTTGGGAGAGACCCAGTACTTC.

The chain is built from TRBV13 and TRBJ1-1; no reliable D call. V lost 2 bases, J lost 10 bases, and 14 bases lay in between. Germline loops: CDR1 PRHDT, CDR2 FYEKMQ (reference sequence). This CDR3 region has 13 residues. For the CDR3, the DNA is TGTGCCAGCAGCTTACGGGAGAAGGTCGGAGCTTTCTTT. Translation: CASSLREKVGAFF.

CDR3 residues: CAISDSGTGSYNEQFF. CDR3 nucleotides: TGTGCCATCAGTGACTCCGGGACAGGGTCATACAATGAGCAGTTCTTC. The chain couples TRBV10-3 to TRBJ2-1, with 9 bases fitting TRBD1. J lost 4 bases, V lost 3 bases, and 7 bases had no gene match. The length of the CDR3 is 16 residues. Per the germline V gene, CDR1 is ENHRY and CDR2 is SYGVKD.

The rearrangement links TRBV9 to TRBJ1-1; D unresolved. V dropped 0 bases and J dropped 4 bases, with 7 bases sitting between them. CDR1 SGDLS and CDR2 YYNGEE come from the germline V gene. This CDR3 has 13 residues. CDR3 coding DNA: TGTGCCAGCAGCGTAGGCGGAAGCACTGAAGCTTTCTTT. Its protein is CASSVGGSTEAFF.

This clone has only a few counts. The V and J genes are TRBV5-4 and TRBJ2-1; 8 positions match TRBD2. Germline values: CDR1 SGHNT, CDR2 YYREEE (reference sequence). The CDR3 is 16 amino acids. The ends lost 0 bases at V and 7 bases at J; junction bases unmatched: 9. In nucleotides, the CDR3 is TGTGCCAGCAGCTTGGGGCCGGGGGGGGTTGTGAATGAGCAGTTCTTC. Translation gives CASSLGPGGVVNEQFF.

In regard to this clone: Since a much larger clone is just one base distant, this may be a read error. The CDR3 coding sequence is TGTGCCAGCAGCTCCTACACTGAAGCTTTCTTT. Residues: CASSSYTEAFF. The chain employs TRBV13 and TRBJ1-1; no firm D call. This CDR3 region has 11 residues. Deletions cut 4 bases from V and 3 bases from J, with 3 bases between. Per the germline V gene, CDR1 is PRHDT and CDR2 is FYEKMQ (reference sequence).

The chain joins TRBV6-6 to TRBJ1-5; maybe TRBD1 (6 bases). The CDR3 spans 14 residues. Germline lookup yields CDR1 MNHNY and CDR2 SVGAGI (reference sequence). With 8 bases removed from V and 0 bases from J, the gap between germline ends came to 11 bases. The CDR3 reads CASCKGGSNQPQHF. The CDR3 region has the DNA TGTGCCAGCTGTAAAGGGGGTAGCAATCAGCCCCAGCATTTT.

The chain links TRBV29-1 to TRBJ1-1, with 8 positions matching TRBD1. V lost 7 bases, J lost 5 bases, and 9 bases stayed unmatched. The CDR3 consists of 13 residues. The germline V gene encodes CDR1 SQVTM and CDR2 ANQGSEA. The CDR3 region has the DNA TGCAGCGCACCATTACAGGGGGTTACTGAAGCTTTCTTT. Translated: CSAPLQGVTEAFF.

The rearrangement uses TRBV2 and TRBJ2-7; the D gene is possibly TRBD1 (5 bases). V lost 3 bases and J 4 bases, leaving 7 bases between the germline ends. The CDR3 sequence is 12 residues long. Looked up from germline, CDR1 is SNHLY and CDR2 is FYNNEI. This CDR3 is CASSDRAYEQYF. CDR3 nucleotide sequence: TGTGCCAGCAGTGACAGGGCTTACGAGCAGTACTTC.

The chain joins TRBV6-5 to TRBJ2-7; D perhaps matches TRBD2 (5 bases). CDR1 is MNHEY and CDR2 is SVGAGI in the germline V gene. The CDR3 runs 16 residues. V was clipped by 1 base and J by 2 bases, with 15 bases between them. CDR3 bases: TGTGCCAGCAGTTACTTGGCCGGGGTGGGGACCTACGAGCAGTACTTC. This encodes CASSYLAGVGTYEQYF.

This rearrangement joins TRBV28 to TRBJ2-7; D is possibly TRBD1 (6 bases). The CDR3 spans 15 residues. Per germline, CDR1 MDHEN and CDR2 SYDVKM. V was trimmed by 2 bases and J by 6 bases, leaving 17 bases between them. CDR3 DNA sequence: TGTGCCAGCAGTTTACAACAGGGACGGAGGTCCGAGCAGTACTTC. Translating gives CASSLQQGRRSEQYF.

The rearrangement uses TRBV14 and TRBJ2-2; no firm D call. The CDR3 is 14 residues long. Germline lookup yields CDR1 SGHDN and CDR2 FVKESK. Trimming pared 4 bases from V and 1 base from J, leaving 7 bases between. The CDR3 reads CASSPRVNTGELFF. CDR3 nucleotides: TGTGCCAGCAGCCCACGGGTGAACACCGGGGAGCTGTTTTTT.

This chain connects TRBV10-2 to TRBJ2-3; 11 nucleotides match TRBD2. V lost 6 bases, J lost 4 bases, and 6 bases stayed unmatched. The CDR3 contains 15 residues. Looked up from germline, CDR1 is WSHSY and CDR2 is SAAADI. In DNA form, the CDR3 reads TGCGCCAGCAGAAAGATAGCGGGGGGGCCAGATACGCAGTATTTT. As protein: CASRKIAGGPDTQYF.

The rearrangement joins TRBV5-4 to TRBJ2-1, with 11 bases lining up with TRBD2. This CDR3 region has 15 residues. With 0 bases clipped from V and 10 bases from J, the junction kept 6 bases outside the gene matches. Germline CDR1 reads SGHNT; CDR2 reads YYREEE (reference sequence). CDR3 loop: CASSLGLAGNREQFF. CDR3 coding DNA: TGTGCCAGCAGCTTGGGACTAGCGGGAAATCGGGAGCAGTTCTTC.

The genes are TRBV19 and TRBJ2-1; TRBD1 matches at 10 bases. The J segment lost 9 bases and the V segment lost 7 bases, leaving 12 bases of the junction unmatched. Germline CDR1 reads LNHDA; CDR2 reads SQIVND (reference sequence). This CDR3 region has 15 residues. For the CDR3, the DNA is TGTGCCAGTATCCCAGTGGGGACAGGGGTCGCTGAGCAGTTCTTC. Translated, it gives CASIPVGTGVAEQFF.

This clone is classed as medium-sized. The V and J genes are TRBV4-3 and TRBJ2-1, with 12 bases identical to TRBD1. This CDR3 is 17 amino acids long. Germline-derived CDR1 and CDR2 are LGHNA and YSLEER. Trimming took 0 bases from V and 8 from J; bases not matched to a gene: 8. The CDR3 here is CASSQDSGGTGGDEQFF. The CDR3 DNA reads as TGCGCCAGCAGCCAAGATAGTGGAGGGACAGGGGGCGATGAGCAGTTCTTC.

V and J are TRBV10-3 and TRBJ2-7, with D perhaps matching TRBD2 (5 bases). Germline CDR1 is ENHRY and CDR2 is SYGVKD. V was pared by 6 bases and J by 0 bases, with 12 bases between. The CDR3 spans 14 residues. The CDR3 DNA reads TGTGCCATCAGAAGGACGGGGAGCTCCTACGAGCAGTACTTC. It translates to CAIRRTGSSYEQYF.